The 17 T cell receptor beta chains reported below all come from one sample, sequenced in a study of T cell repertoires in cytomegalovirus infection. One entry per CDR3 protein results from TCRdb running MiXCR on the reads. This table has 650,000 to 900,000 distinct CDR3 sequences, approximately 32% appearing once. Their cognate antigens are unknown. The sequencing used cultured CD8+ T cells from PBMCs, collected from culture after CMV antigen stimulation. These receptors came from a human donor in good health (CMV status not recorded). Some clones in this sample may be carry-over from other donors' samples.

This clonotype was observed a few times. The CDR3 nucleotides are TGTGCCAGCAGTTACGGGCTAGCGGGGATCTACGAGCAGTACGTC. Translated: CASSYGLAGIYEQYV. The chain has TRBV6-2 or TRBV6-3 and TRBJ2-7; 9 bases align to TRBD2. With 2 bases clipped from V and 3 bases from J, the junction kept 5 bases outside the gene matches. The CDR3 totals 15 residues. Germline-derived CDR1 and CDR2 are MNHEY and SVGEGT.

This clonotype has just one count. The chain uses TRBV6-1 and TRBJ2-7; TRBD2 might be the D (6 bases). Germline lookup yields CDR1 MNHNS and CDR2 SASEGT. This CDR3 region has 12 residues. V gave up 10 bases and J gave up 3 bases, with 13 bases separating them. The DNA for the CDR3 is TGTGCCACCTTTGGGGGGTTCTACGAGCAGTACGTC. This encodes CATFGGFYEQYV.

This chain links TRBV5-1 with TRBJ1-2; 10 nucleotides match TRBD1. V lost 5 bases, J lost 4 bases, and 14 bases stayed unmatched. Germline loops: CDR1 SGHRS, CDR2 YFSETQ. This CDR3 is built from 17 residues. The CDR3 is CASRSTAGQGILYGYTF. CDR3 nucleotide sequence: TGCGCCAGCAGGTCGACTGCGGGACAGGGGATTCTCTATGGCTACACCTTC. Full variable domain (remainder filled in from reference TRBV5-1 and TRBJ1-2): KAGVTQTPRYLIKTRGQQVTLSCSPISGHRSVSWYQQTPGQGLQFLFEYFSETQRNKGNFPGRFSGRQFSNSRSEMNVSTLELGDSALYLCASRSTAGQGILYGYTFGSGTRLTVV.

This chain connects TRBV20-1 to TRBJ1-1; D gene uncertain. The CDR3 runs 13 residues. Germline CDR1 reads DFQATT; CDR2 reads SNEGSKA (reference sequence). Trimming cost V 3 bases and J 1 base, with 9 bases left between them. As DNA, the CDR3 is TGCAGTGCTAGTTGGAGGGAGAACACTGAAGCTTTCTTT. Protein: CSASWRENTEAFF.

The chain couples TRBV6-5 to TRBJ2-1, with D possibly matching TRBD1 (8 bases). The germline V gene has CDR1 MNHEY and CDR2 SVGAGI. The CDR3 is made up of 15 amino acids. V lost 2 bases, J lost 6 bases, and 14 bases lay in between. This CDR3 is CASSYATGGGNEQFF. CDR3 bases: TGTGCCAGCAGTTACGCCACAGGGGGGGGCAATGAGCAGTTCTTC.

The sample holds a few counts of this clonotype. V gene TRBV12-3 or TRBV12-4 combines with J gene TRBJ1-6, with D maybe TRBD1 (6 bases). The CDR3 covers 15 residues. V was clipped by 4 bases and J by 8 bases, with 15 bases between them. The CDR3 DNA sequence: TGTGCCAGCAGTTCATCACAGGGTCGGGATTCACCCCTCCACTTT. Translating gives CASSSSQGRDSPLHF.

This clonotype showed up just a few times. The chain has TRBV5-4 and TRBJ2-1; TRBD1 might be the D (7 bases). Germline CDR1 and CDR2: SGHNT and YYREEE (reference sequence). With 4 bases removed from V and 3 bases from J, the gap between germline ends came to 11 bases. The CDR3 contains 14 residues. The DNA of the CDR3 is TGTGCCAGCAGCCAGGGGGGAAACTACAATGAGCAGTTCTTC. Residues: CASSQGGNYNEQFF.

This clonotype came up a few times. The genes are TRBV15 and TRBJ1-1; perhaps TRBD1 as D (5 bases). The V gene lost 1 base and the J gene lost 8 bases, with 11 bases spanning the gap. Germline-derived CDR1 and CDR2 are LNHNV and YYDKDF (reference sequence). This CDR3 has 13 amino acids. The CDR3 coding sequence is TGTGCCACCAGCAGAGGACCACAGGTAGAAGCTTTCTTT. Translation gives CATSRGPQVEAFF.

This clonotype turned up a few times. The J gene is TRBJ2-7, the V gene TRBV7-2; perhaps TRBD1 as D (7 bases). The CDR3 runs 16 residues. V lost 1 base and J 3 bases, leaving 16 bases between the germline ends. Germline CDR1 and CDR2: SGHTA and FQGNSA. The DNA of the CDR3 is TGTGCCAGCAGCTTAGAGGGCCAGGGGGGCGGCTACGAGCAGTACTTC. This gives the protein CASSLEGQGGGYEQYF.

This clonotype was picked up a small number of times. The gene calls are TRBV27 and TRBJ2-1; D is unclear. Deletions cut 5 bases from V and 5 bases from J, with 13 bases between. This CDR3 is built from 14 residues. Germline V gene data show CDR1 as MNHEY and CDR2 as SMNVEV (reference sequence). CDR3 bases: TGTGCCAGCAGTCCCAACGCCGGCCACAATGAGCAGTTCTTC. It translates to CASSPNAGHNEQFF.

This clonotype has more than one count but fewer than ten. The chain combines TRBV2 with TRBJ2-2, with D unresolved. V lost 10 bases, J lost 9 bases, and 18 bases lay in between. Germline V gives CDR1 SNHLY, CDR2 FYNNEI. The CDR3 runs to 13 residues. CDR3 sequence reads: CATIPSDSRELFF. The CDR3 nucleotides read TGTGCCACCATTCCCTCCGATTCACGGGAGCTGTTTTTT.

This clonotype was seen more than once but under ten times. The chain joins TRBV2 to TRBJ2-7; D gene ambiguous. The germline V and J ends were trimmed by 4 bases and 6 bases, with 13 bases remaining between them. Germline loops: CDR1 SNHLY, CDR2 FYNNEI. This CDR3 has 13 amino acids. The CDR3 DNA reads TGTGCCAGCAGTGCTTATGGGGTGGGCGAGCAGTACGTC. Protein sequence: CASSAYGVGEQYV.

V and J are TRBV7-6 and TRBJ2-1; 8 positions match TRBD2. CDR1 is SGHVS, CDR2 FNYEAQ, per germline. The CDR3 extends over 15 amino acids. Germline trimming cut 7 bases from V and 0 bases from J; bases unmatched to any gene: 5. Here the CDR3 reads CASNTSGGSYNEQFF. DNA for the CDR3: TGTGCCAGCAACACAAGCGGGGGCTCCTACAATGAGCAGTTCTTC. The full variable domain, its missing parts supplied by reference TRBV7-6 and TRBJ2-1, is GAGVSQSPRYKVTKRGQDVALRCDPISGHVSLYWYRQALGQGPEFLTYFNYEAQQDKSGLPNDRFSAERPEGSISTLTIQRTEQRDSAMYRCASNTSGGSYNEQFFGPGTRLTVL.

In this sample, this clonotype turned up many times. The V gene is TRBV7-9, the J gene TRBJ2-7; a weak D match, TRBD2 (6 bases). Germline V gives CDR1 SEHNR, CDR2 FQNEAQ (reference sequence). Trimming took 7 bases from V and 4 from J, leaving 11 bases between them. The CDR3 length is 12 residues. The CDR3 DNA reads TGTGCCAGCACCCCAGGAGGGTACGAGCAGTACTTC. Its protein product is CASTPGGYEQYF.

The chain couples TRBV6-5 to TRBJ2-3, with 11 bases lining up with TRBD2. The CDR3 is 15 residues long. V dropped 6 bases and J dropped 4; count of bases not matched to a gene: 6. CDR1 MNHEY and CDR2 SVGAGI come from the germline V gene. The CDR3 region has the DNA TGTGCCAGCAGACATAGCGGGGGGGCCGCAGATACGCAGTATTTT. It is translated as CASRHSGGAADTQYF.

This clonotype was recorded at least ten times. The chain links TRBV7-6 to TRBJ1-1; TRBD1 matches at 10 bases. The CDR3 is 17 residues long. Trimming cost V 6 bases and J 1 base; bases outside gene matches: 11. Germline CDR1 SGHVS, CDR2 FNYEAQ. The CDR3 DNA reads TGTGCCAGCAGTAAACCGAGGACAGGGGGTTCGAACACTGAAGCTTTCTTT. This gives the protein CASSKPRTGGSNTEAFF. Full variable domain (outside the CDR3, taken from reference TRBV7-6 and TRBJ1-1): GAGVSQSPRYKVTKRGQDVALRCDPISGHVSLYWYRQALGQGPEFLTYFNYEAQQDKSGLPNDRFSAERPEGSISTLTIQRTEQRDSAMYRCASSKPRTGGSNTEAFFGQGTRLTVV.

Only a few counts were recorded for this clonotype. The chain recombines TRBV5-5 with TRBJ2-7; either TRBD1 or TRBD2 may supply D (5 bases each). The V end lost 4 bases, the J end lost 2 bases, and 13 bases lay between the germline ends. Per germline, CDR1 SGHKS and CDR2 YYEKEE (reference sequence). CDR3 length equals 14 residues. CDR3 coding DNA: TGTGCCAGCAGCCAACATGGGGGAGCCTACGAGCAGTACGTC. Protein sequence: CASSQHGGAYEQYV.